These 17 T cell receptor beta chains were sequenced from one sample in a study of cytomegalovirus exposure and HLA in healthy donors. With 60 Vbeta and 13 Jbeta primers, the PCR was carried out. Profiled with immunoSEQ multiplex PCR; TCRdb holds only in-frame clones, not every one. The table records 110,000 or so clones, 75% of them present only once. The sequenced sample consisted of PBMCs. These receptors came from a woman in her thirties or forties in good health and CMV-seropositive.

This chain links TRBV6-5 with TRBJ2-4; TRBD2 is a possible D gene (6 bases). Trimming left V 2 bases short and J 1 base short, with 9 bases between. CDR1 and CDR2 from the germline V gene are MNHEY and SVGAGI. The CDR3 is 15 residues long. CDR3 sequence reads: CASSYGGDAKNIQYF. The CDR3 DNA is TGTGCCAGCAGTTACGGAGGGGATGCCAAAAACATTCAGTACTTC.

The rearrangement joins TRBV7-9 to TRBJ1-6; unclear D gene. Trimming took off 4 bases at V and 13 bases at J, with 11 bases between the two ends. The germline V gene has CDR1 SEHNR and CDR2 FQNEAQ (reference sequence). CDR3 size: 12 residues. The chain's CDR3 is CASSYDGSPLHF. As DNA, the CDR3 is TGTGCCAGCAGCTATGACGGGTCCCCCCTCCACTTT.

The genes are TRBV7-9 and TRBJ2-1, with a weak D call TRBD2 (7 bases). Germline CDR1 reads SEHNR; CDR2 reads FQNEAQ (reference sequence). The CDR3 covers 16 residues. The V gene lost 2 bases and the J gene lost 4 bases, with 15 bases spanning the gap. The CDR3 DNA is TGTGCCAGCAGCTTAAAGGGGGGGGATGCGTACAATGAGCAGTTCTTC. Encoded protein: CASSLKGGDAYNEQFF.

This clone showed up just once. The chain combines TRBV5-8 with TRBJ1-1, with D possibly TRBD1 on 6 matching bases. V dropped 4 bases and J dropped 4 bases, with 14 bases sitting between them. CDR1 is SGHTS and CDR2 is YDEGEE in the germline V gene. This CDR3 region has 14 residues. CDR3 coding DNA: TGTGCCAGCAGCCCGAGAACAGGGCGCACTGAAGCTTTCTTT. Its translation: CASSPRTGRTEAFF.

A few counts support this clone. The rearrangement links TRBV19 to TRBJ1-5; 9 positions agree with TRBD1. The CDR3 is made up of 17 amino acids. The junction had 13 bases not matched to a gene; V was cut back by 3 bases and J by 7 bases. CDR1 is LNHDA and CDR2 is SQIVND in the germline V gene (reference sequence). The CDR3 nucleotides are TGTGCCAGTAGTATTCACGACAGGGGGGAAGCACGGCAGCCCCAGCATTTT. Amino acid sequence: CASSIHDRGEARQPQHF.

The chain employs TRBV7-2 and TRBJ2-2, with 8 bases fitting TRBD1. CDR3 length: 16 residues. Germline V gene lookup returns CDR1 SGHTA and CDR2 FQGNSA. V lost 6 bases, J lost 5 bases, and 11 bases stayed unmatched. CDR3 region: CASSVTTRGPTGELFF. The CDR3 nucleotides read TGTGCCAGCAGTGTAACGACCAGGGGGCCAACCGGGGAGCTGTTTTTT.

The chain joins TRBV5-5 to TRBJ2-5; a weak D match, TRBD1 (6 bases). V lost 5 bases, J lost 2 bases, and 13 bases lay in between. The CDR3 is made up of 14 amino acids. Germline V gene sequence: CDR1 SGHKS, CDR2 YYEKEE (reference sequence). CDR3 sequence: CASSPDRLQETQYF. As DNA, the CDR3 is TGTGCCAGCAGTCCAGACAGGCTTCAAGAGACCCAGTACTTC.

The genes are TRBV1 and TRBJ2-7; TRBD2, the table's D call, was not compared with the DNA. TRBV1 corresponds to a pseudogene. CDR3 length: 16 residues. CDR3 sequence: CASSQGRARASYEQYF. Written as DNA, the CDR3 is TGCGCCAGCAGCCAAGGGAGGGCTCGGGCGTCCTACGAGCAGTACTTC.

The V gene is TRBV27, the J gene TRBJ2-7; perhaps TRBD2 as D (6 bases). V shed 2 bases and J shed 2 bases, with 10 bases lying between them. Germline V CDR1 and CDR2: MNHEY, SMNVEV (reference sequence). The CDR3 is 14 residues long. The CDR3 region is CASSLGGSPYEQYF. The CDR3 DNA follows: TGTGCCAGCAGTTTAGGGGGGTCGCCCTACGAGCAGTACTTC.

This chain uses TRBV28 with TRBJ1-2; unclear D gene. Germline CDR1 and CDR2: MDHEN and SYDVKM. This CDR3 comprises 13 residues. V was clipped by 5 bases and J by 4 bases, with 11 bases between them. The CDR3 protein is CASSPRFVYGYTF. CDR3 bases: TGTGCCAGCAGTCCCCGTTTCGTCTATGGCTACACCTTC.

This chain joins TRBV7-2 and TRBJ2-3, with D perhaps matching TRBD2 (5 bases). The CDR3 is 13 amino acids. V lost 5 bases and J lost 6, with 12 bases in between. Looked up from germline, CDR1 is SGHTA and CDR2 is FQGNSA. The CDR3 coding sequence is TGTGCCAGCAGCCGAAGCGGTCGTGATACGCAGTATTTT. This encodes CASSRSGRDTQYF.

This clone has a handful of counts. The rearrangement joins TRBV4-3 to TRBJ2-7; D perhaps matches TRBD1 (6 bases). V shed 0 bases and J shed 6 bases, with 15 bases lying between them. Germline V lookup: CDR1 LGHNA, CDR2 YSLEER. The CDR3 runs to 15 residues. The CDR3: CASSQDGTLRGEQYF. The DNA for the CDR3 is TGCGCCAGCAGCCAAGACGGGACACTGAGAGGCGAGCAGTACTTC.

The chain has TRBV19 and TRBJ2-3, with TRBD2 identical over 9 bases. In germline, CDR1 is LNHDA, CDR2 SQIVND (reference sequence). Trimming at V came to 3 bases and at J to 7 bases, leaving 5 bases not matched to a gene. This CDR3 spans 14 amino acids. The CDR3 loop reads CASSMSSGTHTQYF. In nucleotides, the CDR3 is TGTGCCAGTAGTATGTCTAGCGGGACACATACGCAGTATTTT.

The chain is built from TRBV7-2 and TRBJ2-7; TRBD1 is a possible D gene (6 bases). The CDR3 length is 16 residues. Trimming cost V 3 bases and J 3 bases, with 18 bases left between them. Germline values: CDR1 SGHTA, CDR2 FQGNSA. CDR3 nucleotides: TGTGCCAGCAGCTTGGGATTTCACCAGGGGCGCTACGAGCAGTACTTC. It translates to CASSLGFHQGRYEQYF.

J is TRBJ1-1 and V is TRBV4-2, with D possibly matching TRBD1 (6 bases). The germline CDR1 and CDR2 sequences are LGHNA and YNFKEQ. V was pared by 0 bases and J by 1 base, with 9 bases between. This CDR3 has 15 amino acids. CDR3 nucleotides: TGTGCCAGCAGCCAAGATTCAGGGGCGAACACTGAAGCTTTCTTT. It translates to CASSQDSGANTEAFF.

The CDR3 region has the DNA TGTGCCAGCAGCCCTCCACCGGGACAGGGGGCGGGCGAGCAGTACTTC. Residues: CASSPPPGQGAGEQYF. V and J are TRBV9 and TRBJ2-7, with TRBD1 matching over 12 bases. Germline CDR1 reads SGDLS; CDR2 reads YYNGEE. V shed 4 bases, J shed 6 bases, and the junction held 11 bases outside the gene matches. This CDR3 is 16 amino acids long.

CDR3 amino acids: CASSYRATNEKLFF. In DNA, the CDR3 is TGTGCCAGCAGCTACAGGGCAACTAATGAAAAACTGTTTTTT. The J gene is TRBJ1-4, the V gene TRBV7-2, with a tentative D call TRBD1 (6 bases). Per germline, CDR1 SGHTA and CDR2 FQGNSA. V was shortened by 4 bases and J by 0 bases, with 6 bases between the two germline ends. The CDR3 covers 14 residues.